Below, 19 T cell receptor beta chains from the same sample are listed, as sequenced in a study of blood T cell repertoires in COVID-19. Sequencing used immunoSEQ multiplex PCR; TCRdb keeps in-frame clones, though not all of them. Altogether some 300,000 clones are present, more than 90% being singletons, with the ten largest covering roughly 3.9%. Input material: PBMCs or T cells enriched from blood (not recorded which). The origin of the receptors is a woman in her 30s who had been exposed to COVID-19.

The rearrangement joins TRBV18 to TRBJ2-1, with 7 bases lining up with TRBD1. V was clipped by 2 bases and J by 11 bases; unmatched bases: 6. This CDR3 region has 13 residues. The germline CDR1 and CDR2 sequences are KGHSH and LQKENI. The CDR3 nucleotides read TGTGCCAGCTCACCAAGTGAACAGGGGAAGCAGTTCTTC. It is translated as CASSPSEQGKQFF. Based on the CDR3 plus reference TRBV18 and TRBJ2-1, the full variable domain is NAGVMQNPRHLVRRRGQEARLRCSPMKGHSHVYWYRQLPEEGLKFMVYLQKENIIDESGMPKERFSAEFPKEGPSILRIQQVVRGDSAAYFCASSPSEQGKQFFGPGTRLTVL.

V gene TRBV15 combines with J gene TRBJ1-1, with D maybe TRBD1 (5 bases). The CDR3 is made up of 16 amino acids. Germline loops: CDR1 LNHNV, CDR2 YYDKDF (reference sequence). Trimming shortened V by 0 bases and J by 3 bases, and 14 bases separated the two germline ends. DNA of the CDR3: TGTGCCACCAGCAGAGATGTCTACGGGGGTGACACTGAAGCTTTCTTT. It codes for CATSRDVYGGDTEAFF.

The rearrangement uses TRBV18 and TRBJ2-7, with 8 bases fitting TRBD2. Germline V lookup: CDR1 KGHSH, CDR2 LQKENI. This CDR3 contains 14 residues. Trimming removed 6 bases from V and 3 bases from J; junction bases left unmatched: 7. CDR3 bases: TGTGCCAGCTCTGCCAACGGGGGGGGCTACGAGCAGTACTTC. It codes for CASSANGGGYEQYF.

This chain uses TRBV11-2 with TRBJ1-1, with D tentatively TRBD1 (6 bases). The germline CDR1 and CDR2 sequences are SGHAT and FQNNGV. V lost 3 bases and J 3 bases, leaving 14 bases between the germline ends. The CDR3 runs to 15 residues. CDR3 amino acids: CASSLGAGVDTEAFF. The CDR3 region has the DNA TGTGCCAGCAGCTTGGGGGCAGGAGTTGACACTGAAGCTTTCTTT. Looking up the rest from reference TRBV11-2 and TRBJ1-1 gives the full variable domain: EAGVAQSPRYKIIEKRQSVAFWCNPISGHATLYWYQQILGQGPKLLIQFQNNGVVDDSQLPKDRFSAERLKGVDSTLKIQPAKLEDSAVYLCASSLGAGVDTEAFFGQGTRLTVV.

The J gene is TRBJ1-2, the V gene TRBV5-8; D is perhaps TRBD1 (6 bases). Germline CDR1 is SGHTS and CDR2 is YDEGEE. The germline V and J ends were trimmed by 0 bases and 4 bases, with 10 bases remaining between them. The CDR3 spans 14 residues. CDR3 in amino acids: CASSLAPGVYGYTF. The CDR3 nucleotides are TGTGCCAGCAGCTTGGCCCCAGGGGTCTATGGCTACACCTTC.

The J gene is TRBJ1-6, the V gene TRBV7-9, with 9 bases fitting TRBD1. Trimming took 5 bases from V and 9 from J; bases not matched to a gene: 8. CDR3 length: 15 amino acids. Per germline, CDR1 SEHNR and CDR2 FQNEAQ (reference sequence). CDR3 loop: CASSPHGTGSSPLHF. CDR3 DNA: TGTGCCAGCAGCCCACATGGGACAGGGAGTTCACCCCTCCACTTT.

The J gene is TRBJ2-7, the V gene TRBV5-1, with 11 bases aligning to TRBD1. The germline V gene encodes CDR1 SGHRS and CDR2 YFSETQ. Trimming at V came to 4 bases and at J to 3 bases, leaving 3 bases not matched to a gene. The CDR3 loop spans 14 amino acids. CDR3 nucleotides: TGCGCCAGCAGCGGGGGGACAGGGGGCTACGAGCAGTACTTC. Its translation: CASSGGTGGYEQYF.

CDR3 protein: CAISEGTVHSNQPQHF. CDR3 coding DNA: TGTGCCATCAGTGAGGGGACAGTCCATAGCAATCAGCCCCAGCATTTT. The chain joins TRBV10-3 to TRBJ1-5; 7 bases line up with TRBD1. V was pared by 2 bases and J by 0 bases, with 4 bases of the junction left unmatched. Germline CDR1 ENHRY, CDR2 SYGVKD. This CDR3 spans 16 amino acids.

V usage is TRBV4-2 and J usage is TRBJ1-1; no clear D. Trimming stripped 0 bases from V and 0 bases from J, with 14 bases between. Looked up from germline, CDR1 is LGHNA and CDR2 is YNFKEQ. This CDR3 is 17 amino acids long. The CDR3 DNA is TGTGCCAGCAGCCAAGATCAAGCCAGAGGCATGAACACTGAAGCTTTCTTT. This encodes CASSQDQARGMNTEAFF.

This chain uses TRBV15 with TRBJ1-4; a possible D gene is TRBD1 (6 bases). Trimming left V 0 bases short and J 4 bases short, with 12 bases between. The CDR3 spans 16 residues. The germline V gene encodes CDR1 LNHNV and CDR2 YYDKDF (reference sequence). CDR3 loop: CATSRDFGRGNEKLFF. The CDR3 nucleotides are TGTGCCACCAGCAGAGATTTCGGCAGGGGTAATGAAAAACTGTTTTTT.

The chain joins TRBV7-9 to TRBJ1-1; 7 positions match TRBD1. J lost 6 bases, V lost 6 bases, and 4 bases had no gene match. Germline-derived CDR1 and CDR2 are SEHNR and FQNEAQ (reference sequence). The CDR3 has 12 amino acids. In nucleotides, the CDR3 is TGTGCCAGCAGTAAAGGGACAGCTGAAGCTTTCTTT. Translation: CASSKGTAEAFF.

This chain's CDR3 is CASSATRDGTEAFF. In DNA, the CDR3 is TGTGCCAGCAGCGCTACCAGGGATGGCACTGAAGCTTTCTTT. The chain has TRBV7-2 and TRBJ1-1, with D perhaps TRBD1 (5 bases). In germline, CDR1 is SGHTA, CDR2 FQGNSA. This CDR3 comprises 14 residues. V was shortened by 5 bases and J by 4 bases, with 14 bases between the two germline ends.

This chain connects TRBV6-5 to TRBJ1-1; TRBD1 matches at 8 bases. The CDR3 runs 13 residues. Trimming took 5 bases from V and 11 from J; bases not matched to a gene: 10. Germline V gives CDR1 MNHEY, CDR2 SVGAGI. The CDR3 reads CASSRTGWPTAFF. Here the CDR3 DNA reads TGTGCCAGCAGTCGGACAGGGTGGCCGACGGCTTTCTTT.

The V gene is TRBV6-5, the J gene TRBJ1-2; TRBD1 is a possible D gene (5 bases). The CDR3 has 14 amino acids. Trimming removed 8 bases from V and 5 bases from J, with 18 bases in between. Germline assignment: CDR1 MNHEY and CDR2 SVGAGI. The DNA for the CDR3 is TGTGCCAGCGGTCTCTGGGGGGATGAGTATGGCTACACCTTC. Its protein product is CASGLWGDEYGYTF.

This rearrangement joins TRBV5-6 to TRBJ1-6, with 11 bases matching TRBD1. There are 16 residues in the CDR3. V trimming: 0 bases; J trimming: 7 bases; junction bases outside the gene matches: 3. Germline V CDR1 and CDR2: SGHDT, YYEEEE. CDR3 sequence reads: CASSLGDRGWNSPLHF. The CDR3 region has the DNA TGTGCCAGCAGCTTGGGGGACAGGGGGTGGAATTCACCCCTCCACTTT.

J is TRBJ1-2 and V is TRBV9; D is perhaps TRBD1 (6 bases). Trimming pared 4 bases from V and 4 bases from J, leaving 8 bases between. The CDR3 contains 12 residues. Germline V gene data show CDR1 as SGDLS and CDR2 as YYNGEE. The CDR3 loop is CASSMDSYGYTF. The CDR3 nucleotides read TGTGCCAGCAGCATGGACAGCTATGGCTACACCTTC.

The V call is TRBV7-9, the J call TRBJ2-1; 9 positions agree with TRBD2. Germline V gene lookup returns CDR1 SEHNR and CDR2 FQNEAQ (reference sequence). The J segment lost 4 bases and the V segment lost 3 bases, leaving 4 bases of the junction unmatched. The CDR3 loop spans 15 amino acids. DNA for the CDR3: TGTGCCAGCAGCTTGGAGCGGGGGGCTTACAATGAGCAGTTCTTC. This gives the protein CASSLERGAYNEQFF.

The V and J genes are TRBV4-2 and TRBJ2-7; maybe TRBD2 (6 bases). Germline values: CDR1 LGHNA, CDR2 YNFKEQ. This CDR3 has 15 residues. V was shortened by 4 bases and J by 0 bases, with 13 bases between the two germline ends. The CDR3 DNA sequence: TGTGCCAGCAGCCCCCGACTAGATACCTCCTACGAGCAGTACTTC. Amino acids: CASSPRLDTSYEQYF.

V gene TRBV27 combines with J gene TRBJ1-5, with 10 bases lining up with TRBD1. The ends lost 3 bases at V and 8 bases at J; junction bases unmatched: 7. CDR3 length: 15 amino acids. CDR1 and CDR2 from the germline V gene are MNHEY and SMNVEV (reference sequence). The chain's CDR3 is CASSFLGGQGKPQHF. The DNA of the CDR3 is TGTGCCAGCAGTTTTCTCGGGGGACAGGGGAAGCCCCAGCATTTT.